This T cell receptor (beta chain) was recorded in a study of shared clonotypes between healthy human individuals. Original methodology: Sequence data from immunoSEQ were junction-only and lacked quality scores; consequently, filtering differed. Sequencing used immunoSEQ multiplex PCR; TCRdb keeps in-frame clones, though not all of them. Clone size and V and J calls were adopted from that table, with D and trimming inferred from the DNA. The sample records over 1.5 million clones, 95% to 99% being singletons. With respect to this clone: Its antigen is still unknown.

Study outcomes and limitations: Around 5% of naive CD4 clonotypes were common to several donors.

There are 15 residues in the CDR3. Per germline, CDR1 MNHNS and CDR2 SASEGT. V was pared by 4 bases and J by 3 bases, with 15 bases between. V usage is TRBV6-1 and J usage is TRBJ1-2; D gene uncertain. The sequence derives from a man aged 25 to 40 in good health. The sequenced sample was naive CD4+ T cells sorted from blood. Subset meaning: CD45RA+ positively selected. The CDR3 sequence: CASSVDTPGDYGYTF. DNA of the CDR3: TGTGCCAGCAGTGTAGACACTCCCGGAGACTATGGCTACACCTTC.